Listed here is a single T cell receptor (beta chain). The ends were cut back, 6 bases at V and 5 bases at J, with 17 bases in the middle. The CDR3 has 14 amino acids. Germline CDR1 is MNHEY and CDR2 is SVGAGI. Authors' methods: For nucleated cells, counts were estimated from reference gene primer amplification. Only in-frame clones appear in the TCRdb table, and some are missing; sequencing was by immunoSEQ multiplex PCR. V and J calls and clone size are copied from that table; D and trimming were computed from the DNA. The data show 190,000 or so clones, approximately 90% seen once. The sample comes from a study of blood T cell repertoires in COVID-19. Study-wide background: Researchers got acute and convalescent COVID-19 samples from the United States, Italy and Spain. T cells, B-cell-depleted T cells, or PBMCs provided the cDNA or gDNA that served as material.

This chain uses TRBV6-5 with TRBJ2-7, with D maybe TRBD2 (6 bases). Sequencing was carried out using peripheral blood. This TCR came from a young woman with acute or convalescent COVID-19. For the CDR3, the DNA is TGTGCCAGCAGATTGCTCGGGAGAACCAACGAGCAGTACTTC. Its translation is CASRLLGRTNEQYF.